Included here is one TCR beta chain sequence, with context. This record comes from a study of blood T cell repertoires in COVID-19. At the level of the study: Acute and convalescent COVID-19 specimens originated in the United States, Italy and Spain. From T cells, B-cell-depleted T cells, or PBMCs came the material, which was cDNA or gDNA.

This CDR3 spans 14 amino acids. CDR1 and CDR2 from the germline V gene are SGHDN and FVKESK. Trimming stripped 4 bases from V and 6 bases from J, with 15 bases between. In the authors' methods: Estimated nucleated cell counts came from reference gene primer amplification. The repertoire was sequenced with immunoSEQ multiplex PCR; TCRdb's copy has only in-frame clones and lacks some. For V, J and clone size, that table is used; D and trimming come from the DNA. The data contain 100,000 or so clones, around 92% of them singletons. Sequencing input: peripheral blood. The source is a man in his fifties with active COVID-19. The chain combines TRBV14 with TRBJ1-2; D remains unclear. CDR3 in amino acids: CASSPRWGSDGYTF. The CDR3 nucleotides read TGTGCCAGCAGCCCCCGTTGGGGTAGCGATGGCTACACCTTC.